This T cell receptor (beta chain) was sequenced during a study of T cells in Graves' hyperthyroidism and ophthalmopathy. Study-level points and caveats: The model predicted ophthalmopathy a median approximately six months before onset.

Unmatched junction bases numbered 3, after V lost 4 bases and J lost 4 bases. The CDR3 runs to 15 residues. Researchers took RNA transcripts and amplified the TCR beta CDR3 regions from them. First-round RT-PCR of the TCR CDR3 relied on the HTBI primer set. TCRdb reprocessed the multiplex PCR reads with MiXCR, giving one entry per CDR3 protein. The sample lists about 590,000 distinct CDR3 sequences, 14% occurring once. Ten or more counts support this clonotype. Its antigen remains unknown. J is TRBJ2-2 and V is TRBV12-3 or TRBV12-4; 10 nucleotides agree with TRBD2. The sample was blood. This clonotype was obtained from a woman under 30 with Graves' ophthalmopathy. The CDR3 here is CASSYSGRATGELFF. The CDR3 region has the DNA TGTGCCAGCAGTTACAGCGGGAGGGCCACCGGGGAGCTGTTTTTT.